What follows are 25 T cell receptor beta chains derived from one specimen sequenced in a study of CD8 T cells in Susac syndrome. Random hexamers primed reverse transcription of about 0.5 to 1 ug RNA. TCRdb independently ran MiXCR on the immunoSEQ multiplex PCR reads; one entry per CDR3 protein. Of approximately 200,000 distinct CDR3 sequences listed, approximately 95% were seen once; the top ten hold more than 0.09%. Sequenced material: CD4+ T cells from PBMCs. These receptors were collected from a human donor with multiple sclerosis.

The rearrangement joins TRBV12-3 or TRBV12-4 to TRBJ2-5, with D unclear. Between the trimmed V and J ends, which lost 8 bases and 0 bases, there was a span of 16 bases. The CDR3 extends over 15 amino acids. As DNA, the CDR3 is TGTGCCAGCTCCAAGGATACCCCGTACCAAGAGACCCAGTACTTC. It yields the protein CASSKDTPYQETQYF.

This chain links TRBV29-1 with TRBJ2-7, with 7 bases that match TRBD1. Germline V gene data show CDR1 as SQVTM and CDR2 as ANQGSEA. Unmatched junction bases numbered 8, after V lost 6 bases and J lost 3 bases. The CDR3 has 13 residues. The DNA for the CDR3 is TGCAGCGTGAGGGGGACAGTCGGCTACGAGCAGTACTTC. It codes for CSVRGTVGYEQYF.

This chain links TRBV5-1 with TRBJ2-7; possible D gene TRBD2, 5 bases. V was clipped by 1 base and J by 2 bases, with 13 bases between them. Germline V lookup: CDR1 SGHRS, CDR2 YFSETQ. The CDR3 covers 15 residues. The CDR3, as DNA: TGCGCCAGCAGCTTGTTGACGGGGAACCCCTACGAGCAGTACTTC. Protein: CASSLLTGNPYEQYF.

DNA for the CDR3: TGCGCCAGCAGCCAAGAATCTTTCCTAGCCAAAAACATTCAGTACTTC. Translated, it gives CASSQESFLAKNIQYF. The gene calls are TRBV4-1 and TRBJ2-4, with D uncertain. The V gene's germline CDR1 is MGHRA and CDR2 YSYEKL. This CDR3 spans 16 amino acids. V was cut by 0 bases and J by 0 bases, with 9 bases left in between.

The chain combines TRBV30 with TRBJ2-7; 8 bases line up with TRBD1. Germline CDR1 GTSNPN, CDR2 SVGIG (reference sequence). This CDR3 is built from 14 residues. V gave up 1 base and J gave up 4 bases; unmatched junction bases: 6. The CDR3 is CAWSGGQGWYEQYF. As DNA, the CDR3 is TGTGCCTGGAGTGGTGGACAGGGCTGGTACGAGCAGTACTTC. Based on the CDR3 plus reference TRBV30 and TRBJ2-7, the full variable domain is SQTIHQWPATLVQPVGSPLSLECTVEGTSNPNLYWYRQAAGRGLQLLFYSVGIGQISSEVPQNLSASRPQDRQFILSSKKLLLSDSGFYLCAWSGGQGWYEQYFGPGTRLTVT.

This chain connects TRBV9 to TRBJ2-2, with TRBD2 identical over 8 bases. This CDR3 region has 17 residues. Losses at the gene ends were 1 base for V and 5 bases for J; bases not matched to a gene: 10. Germline V gene sequence: CDR1 SGDLS, CDR2 YYNGEE. The CDR3 is CASSVTPGLGATGELFF. The CDR3 bases are TGTGCCAGCAGCGTAACTCCGGGACTAGGGGCTACCGGGGAGCTGTTTTTT.

The gene calls are TRBV6-5 and TRBJ1-1, with 10 bases fitting TRBD1. In germline, CDR1 is MNHEY, CDR2 SVGAGI. V shed 0 bases, J shed 6 bases, and the junction held 4 bases outside the gene matches. The CDR3 runs to 15 residues. CDR3 sequence (DNA): TGTGCCAGCAGTTACTCGACAGGGGGCATGTCTGAAGCTTTCTTT. It specifies CASSYSTGGMSEAFF.

The gene calls are TRBV2 and TRBJ1-1; D is ambiguous. Germline CDR1 SNHLY, CDR2 FYNNEI. With 7 bases removed from V and 11 bases from J, the gap between germline ends came to 20 bases. This CDR3 has 13 amino acids. The CDR3, as DNA: TGTGCCAGCATAGTTGGTTTCGGTCGCCAGGCTTTCTTT. Translating gives CASIVGFGRQAFF.

The chain recombines TRBV5-1 with TRBJ1-6; possible D gene TRBD1, 5 bases. V was cut by 0 bases and J by 3 bases, with 10 bases left in between. Per the germline V gene, CDR1 is SGHRS and CDR2 is YFSETQ. This CDR3 region has 16 residues. CDR3 sequence: CASSLEGQNYNSPLHF. The CDR3 DNA sequence: TGCGCCAGCAGCTTGGAGGGGCAGAACTATAATTCACCCCTCCACTTT.

The chain links TRBV5-6 to TRBJ2-1, with no clear D. The V gene's germline CDR1 is SGHDT and CDR2 YYEEEE. This CDR3 contains 13 residues. Trimming removed 1 base from V and 4 bases from J, with 6 bases in between. This CDR3 is CASSLRLYNEQFF. CDR3 in DNA: TGTGCCAGCAGCTTGCGGCTTTACAATGAGCAGTTCTTC. Full variable domain (rest looked up from reference TRBV5-6 and TRBJ2-1): DAGVTQSPTHLIKTRGQQVTLRCSPKSGHDTVSWYQQALGQGPQFIFQYYEEEERQRGNFPDRFSGHQFPNYSSELNVNALLLGDSALYLCASSLRLYNEQFFGPGTRLTVL.

The chain links TRBV29-1 to TRBJ2-7; possibly TRBD1 or TRBD2 for D (5 bases each). This CDR3 region has 14 residues. V was cut by 4 bases and J by 0 bases, with 13 bases left in between. Germline V gene lookup returns CDR1 SQVTM and CDR2 ANQGSEA. CDR3 protein: CSVGGDRSSYEQYF. CDR3 DNA sequence: TGCAGCGTTGGGGGAGACAGAAGCTCCTACGAGCAGTACTTC.

The V call is TRBV4-3, the J call TRBJ2-1, with 9 bases fitting TRBD2. CDR3 length: 14 amino acids. The trim removed 4 bases at V and 8 bases at J, leaving 6 bases unmatched. Looked up from germline, CDR1 is LGHNA and CDR2 is YSLEER. The CDR3 region is CASSPLTSGDEQFF. The DNA of the CDR3 is TGCGCCAGCAGCCCCTTGACTAGCGGCGATGAGCAGTTCTTC.

V is TRBV7-2 and J is TRBJ2-7; D may be TRBD1 (5 bases). The V end lost 4 bases, the J end lost 0 bases, and 10 bases lay between the germline ends. CDR1 is SGHTA, CDR2 FQGNSA, per germline. The CDR3 covers 14 residues. The CDR3 DNA sequence: TGTGCCAGCAGCTACACGACAGACTCCTACGAGCAGTACTTC. This sequence encodes CASSYTTDSYEQYF.

V gene TRBV5-1 combines with J gene TRBJ1-1; TRBD1 might be the D (6 bases). V was cut by 3 bases and J by 1 base, with 10 bases left in between. The CDR3 spans 14 residues. The germline CDR1 and CDR2 sequences are SGHRS and YFSETQ. The CDR3 DNA sequence: TGCGCCAGCAGCTCGGGACAAACGAACACTGAAGCTTTCTTT. Translated, it gives CASSSGQTNTEAFF.

The chain combines TRBV28 with TRBJ1-5; D remains unclear. The V end lost 6 bases, the J end lost 0 bases, and 3 bases lay between the germline ends. Germline assignment: CDR1 MDHEN and CDR2 SYDVKM. This CDR3 has 12 residues. For the CDR3, the DNA is TGTGCCAGCAGGATTAGCAATCAGCCCCAGCATTTT. This codes for CASRISNQPQHF.

V and J are TRBV5-1 and TRBJ1-1; the D gene is possibly TRBD1 (6 bases). Trimming pared 1 base from V and 1 base from J, leaving 8 bases between. CDR1 SGHRS and CDR2 YFSETQ come from the germline V gene. CDR3 length equals 14 residues. CDR3 nucleotide sequence: TGCGCCAGCAGCTTGCAGGGGCCGAACACTGAAGCTTTCTTT. Encoded protein: CASSLQGPNTEAFF. Supplemented by reference TRBV5-1 and TRBJ1-1, the full variable domain reads KAGVTQTPRYLIKTRGQQVTLSCSPISGHRSVSWYQQTPGQGLQFLFEYFSETQRNKGNFPGRFSGRQFSNSRSEMNVSTLELGDSALYLCASSLQGPNTEAFFGQGTRLTVV.

The genes are TRBV2 and TRBJ1-5, with D maybe TRBD1 (6 bases). Germline CDR1 is SNHLY and CDR2 is FYNNEI. CDR3 length equals 15 residues. The V end lost 6 bases, the J end lost 4 bases, and 16 bases lay between the germline ends. In DNA form, the CDR3 reads TGTGCCAGCAGGCTTCAGACAGGAGTTAATCAGCCCCAGCATTTT. Amino acids: CASRLQTGVNQPQHF.

The chain links TRBV2 to TRBJ1-5; D call uncertain. The length of the CDR3 is 12 residues. CDR1 and CDR2 from the germline V gene are SNHLY and FYNNEI. The V gene lost 4 bases and the J gene lost 4 bases, with 5 bases spanning the gap. The CDR3: CASSGTNQPQHF. CDR3 bases: TGTGCCAGCAGTGGTACTAATCAGCCCCAGCATTTT. The full variable domain, rest sourced from reference TRBV2 and TRBJ1-5, is EPEVTQTPSHQVTQMGQEVILRCVPISNHLYFYWYRQILGQKVEFLVSFYNNEISEKSEIFDDQFSVERPDGSNFTLKIRSTKLEDSAMYFCASSGTNQPQHFGDGTRLSIL.

The chain combines TRBV18 with TRBJ2-3, with a tentative D call TRBD1 (6 bases). Trimming removed 4 bases at V and 0 bases at J, with 11 bases between. The CDR3 totals 15 residues. Germline V gene lookup returns CDR1 KGHSH and CDR2 LQKENI. CDR3 in amino acids: CASSRWTASTDTQYF. For the CDR3, the DNA is TGTGCCAGCTCACGCTGGACAGCTAGCACAGATACGCAGTATTTT.

The chain joins TRBV19 to TRBJ1-5; D might be TRBD1 (6 bases). The CDR3 consists of 11 residues. V was cut by 8 bases and J by 5 bases, with 7 bases left in between. Germline V lookup: CDR1 LNHDA, CDR2 SQIVND (reference sequence). The CDR3 region is CASGGYQPQHF. CDR3 nucleotide sequence: TGTGCCAGTGGGGGCTATCAGCCCCAGCATTTT.

The chain recombines TRBV24-1 with TRBJ2-5, with D perhaps TRBD1 (5 bases). Trimming took off 0 bases at V and 1 base at J, with 8 bases between the two ends. The CDR3 is 15 amino acids. Per the germline V gene, CDR1 is KGHDR and CDR2 is SFDVKD. The CDR3 DNA reads as TGTGCCACCAGTGATTTGCGCCAGGGCCAAGAGACCCAGTACTTC. This encodes CATSDLRQGQETQYF.

This chain uses TRBV9 with TRBJ1-2; possibly TRBD1 for D (5 bases). The CDR3 covers 16 residues. V dropped 3 bases and J dropped 4 bases, with 19 bases sitting between them. The germline V gene encodes CDR1 SGDLS and CDR2 YYNGEE. CDR3 protein: CASSGPSGGTGYGYTF. The CDR3 DNA reads as TGTGCCAGCAGCGGACCCTCGGGAGGGACCGGCTATGGCTACACCTTC.

The V gene is TRBV5-1, the J gene TRBJ2-1; D unresolved. The CDR3 runs 13 residues. The V end lost 5 bases, the J end lost 5 bases, and 11 bases lay between the germline ends. Germline CDR1 reads SGHRS; CDR2 reads YFSETQ. The CDR3 here is CASRVLVDNEQFF. The CDR3 DNA follows: TGCGCCAGCAGGGTATTGGTGGACAATGAGCAGTTCTTC.

The V and J genes are TRBV9 and TRBJ2-5, with D possibly being TRBD1 or TRBD2 (5 bases each). There are 15 residues in the CDR3. Germline CDR1 SGDLS, CDR2 YYNGEE. V lost 0 bases, J lost 5 bases, and 14 bases lay in between. The CDR3 DNA is TGTGCCAGCAGCGTAGGGGGCCGGGATGGGGAGACCCAGTACTTC. It codes for CASSVGGRDGETQYF.

The gene calls are TRBV29-1 and TRBJ2-1, with TRBD2 matching over 7 bases. The V gene's germline CDR1 is SQVTM and CDR2 ANQGSEA. Trimming at V came to 4 bases and at J to 4 bases, leaving 7 bases not matched to a gene. CDR3 length: 14 amino acids. CDR3 DNA: TGCAGCGTTGCAGGCCAGCGGGGTTACAATGAGCAGTTCTTC. Translated: CSVAGQRGYNEQFF.